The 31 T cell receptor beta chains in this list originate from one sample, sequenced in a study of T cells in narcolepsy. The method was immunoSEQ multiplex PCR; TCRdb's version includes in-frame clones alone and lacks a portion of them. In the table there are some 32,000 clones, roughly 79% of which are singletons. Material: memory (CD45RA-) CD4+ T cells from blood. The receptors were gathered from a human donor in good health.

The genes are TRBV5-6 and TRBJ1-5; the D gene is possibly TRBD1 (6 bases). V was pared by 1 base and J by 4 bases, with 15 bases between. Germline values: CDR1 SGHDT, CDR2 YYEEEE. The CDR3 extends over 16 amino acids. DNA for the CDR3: TGTGCCAGCAGCTTGCTACAGGGAGGTTTGAATCAGCCCCAGCATTTT. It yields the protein CASSLLQGGLNQPQHF. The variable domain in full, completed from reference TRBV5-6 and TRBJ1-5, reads DAGVTQSPTHLIKTRGQQVTLRCSPKSGHDTVSWYQQALGQGPQFIFQYYEEEERQRGNFPDRFSGHQFPNYSSELNVNALLLGDSALYLCASSLLQGGLNQPQHFGDGTRLSIL.

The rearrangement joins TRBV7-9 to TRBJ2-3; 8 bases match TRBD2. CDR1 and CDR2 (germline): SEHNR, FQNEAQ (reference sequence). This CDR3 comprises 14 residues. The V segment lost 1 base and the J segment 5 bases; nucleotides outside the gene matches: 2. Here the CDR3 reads CASSLDLAGDTQYF. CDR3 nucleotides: TGTGCCAGCAGCTTAGATCTAGCGGGAGATACGCAGTATTTT.

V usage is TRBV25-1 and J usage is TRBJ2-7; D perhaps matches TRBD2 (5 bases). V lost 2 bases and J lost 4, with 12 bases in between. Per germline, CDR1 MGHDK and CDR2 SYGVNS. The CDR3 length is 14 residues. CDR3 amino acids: CASSETGIPYEQYF. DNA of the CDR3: TGTGCCAGCAGTGAAACCGGGATTCCGTACGAGCAGTACTTC.

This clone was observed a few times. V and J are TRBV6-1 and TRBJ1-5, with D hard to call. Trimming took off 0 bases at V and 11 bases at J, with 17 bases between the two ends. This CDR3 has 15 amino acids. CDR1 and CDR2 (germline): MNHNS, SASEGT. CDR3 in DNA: TGTGCCAGCAGTGAAGCGCTTATGGGCGCGGAGGCCCAGCATTTT. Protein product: CASSEALMGAEAQHF.

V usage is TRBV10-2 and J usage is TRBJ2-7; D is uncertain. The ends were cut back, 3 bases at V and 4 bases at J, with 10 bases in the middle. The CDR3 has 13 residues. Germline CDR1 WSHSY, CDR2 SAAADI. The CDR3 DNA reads TGCGCCAGCAGTGAACTACCCGAATACGAGCAGTACTTC. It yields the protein CASSELPEYEQYF.

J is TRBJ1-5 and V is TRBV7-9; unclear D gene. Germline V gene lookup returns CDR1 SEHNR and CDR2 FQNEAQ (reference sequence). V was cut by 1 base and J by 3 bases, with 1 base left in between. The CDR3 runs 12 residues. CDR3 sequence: CASSLDNQPQHF. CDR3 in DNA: TGTGCCAGCAGCTTAGACAATCAGCCCCAGCATTTT.

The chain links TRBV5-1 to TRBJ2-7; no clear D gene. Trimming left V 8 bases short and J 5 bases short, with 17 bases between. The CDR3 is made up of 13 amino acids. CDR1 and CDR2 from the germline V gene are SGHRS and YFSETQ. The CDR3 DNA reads TGCGCCAGTAGGAGAGGTACGAGTGACGAGCAGTACTTC. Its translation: CASRRGTSDEQYF.

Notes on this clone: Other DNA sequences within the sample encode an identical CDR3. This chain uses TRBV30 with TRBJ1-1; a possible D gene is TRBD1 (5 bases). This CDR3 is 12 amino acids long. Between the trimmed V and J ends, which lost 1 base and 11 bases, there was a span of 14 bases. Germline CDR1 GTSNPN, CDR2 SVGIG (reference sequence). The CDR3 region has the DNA TGTGCCTGGAGTGCCGCGGGGGGTCGTGCTTTCTTT. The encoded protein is CAWSAAGGRAFF.

CDR3 region: CATSREGALGSAEAFF. The CDR3 DNA follows: TGTGCCACCAGCAGAGAGGGGGCACTTGGGTCCGCTGAAGCTTTCTTT. The chain joins TRBV15 to TRBJ1-1, with D possibly matching TRBD1 (6 bases). This CDR3 spans 16 amino acids. CDR1 LNHNV and CDR2 YYDKDF come from the germline V gene (reference sequence). Trimming removed 0 bases from V and 6 bases from J, with 17 bases in between.

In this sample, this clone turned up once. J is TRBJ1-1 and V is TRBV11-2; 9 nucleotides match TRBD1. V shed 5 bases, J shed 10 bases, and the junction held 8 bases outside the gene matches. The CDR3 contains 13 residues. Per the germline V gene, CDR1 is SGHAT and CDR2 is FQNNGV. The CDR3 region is CASSPGTGFGAFF. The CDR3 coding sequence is TGTGCCAGCAGCCCCGGGACAGGGTTTGGAGCTTTCTTT.

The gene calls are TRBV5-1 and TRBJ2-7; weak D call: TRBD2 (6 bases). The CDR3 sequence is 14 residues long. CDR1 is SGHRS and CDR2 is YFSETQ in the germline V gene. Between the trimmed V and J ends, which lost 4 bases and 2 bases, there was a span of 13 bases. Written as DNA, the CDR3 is TGCGCCAGCAGCCAACAAGGAGGGACCTACGAGCAGTACTTC. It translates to CASSQQGGTYEQYF.

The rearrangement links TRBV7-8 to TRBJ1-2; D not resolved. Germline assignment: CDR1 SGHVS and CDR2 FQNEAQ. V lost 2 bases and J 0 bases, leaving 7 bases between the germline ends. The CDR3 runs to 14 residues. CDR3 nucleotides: TGTGCCAGCAGCTTATACAGAGCTAACTATGGCTACACCTTC. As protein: CASSLYRANYGYTF.

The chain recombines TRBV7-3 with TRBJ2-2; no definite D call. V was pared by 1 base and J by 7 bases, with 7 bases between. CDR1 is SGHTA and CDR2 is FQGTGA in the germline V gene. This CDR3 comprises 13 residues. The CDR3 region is CASSLNQDGELFF. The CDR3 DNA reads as TGTGCCAGCAGCTTAAACCAGGACGGGGAGCTGTTTTTT. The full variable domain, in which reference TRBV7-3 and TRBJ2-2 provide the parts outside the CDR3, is GAGVSQTPSNKVTEKGKYVELRCDPISGHTALYWYRQSLGQGPEFLIYFQGTGAADDSGLPNDRFFAVRPEGSVSTLKIQRTERGDSAVYLCASSLNQDGELFFGEGSRLTVL.

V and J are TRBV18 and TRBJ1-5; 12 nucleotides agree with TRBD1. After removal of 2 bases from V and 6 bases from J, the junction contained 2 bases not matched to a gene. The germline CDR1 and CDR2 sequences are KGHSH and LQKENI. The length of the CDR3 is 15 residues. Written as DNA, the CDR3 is TGTGCCAGCTCACCAGGGACAGGGGGCGGTCAGCCCCAGCATTTT. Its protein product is CASSPGTGGGQPQHF. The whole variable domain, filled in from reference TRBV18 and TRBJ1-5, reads NAGVMQNPRHLVRRRGQEARLRCSPMKGHSHVYWYRQLPEEGLKFMVYLQKENIIDESGMPKERFSAEFPKEGPSILRIQQVVRGDSAAYFCASSPGTGGGQPQHFGDGTRLSIL.

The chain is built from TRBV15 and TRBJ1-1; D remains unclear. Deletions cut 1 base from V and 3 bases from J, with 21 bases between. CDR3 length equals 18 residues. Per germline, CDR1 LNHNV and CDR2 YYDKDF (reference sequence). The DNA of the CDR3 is TGTGCCACCAGCAGAGGTCCCAGACAACCTAGGAAGCACACTGAAGCTTTCTTT. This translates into CATSRGPRQPRKHTEAFF.

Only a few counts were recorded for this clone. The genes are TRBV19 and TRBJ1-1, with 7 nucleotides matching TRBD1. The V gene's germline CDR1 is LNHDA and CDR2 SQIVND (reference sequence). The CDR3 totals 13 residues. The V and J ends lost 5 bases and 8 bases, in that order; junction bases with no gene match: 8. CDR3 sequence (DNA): TGTGCCAGTAGTGCACGACAGGGTTTGGAAGCTTTCTTT. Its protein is CASSARQGLEAFF.

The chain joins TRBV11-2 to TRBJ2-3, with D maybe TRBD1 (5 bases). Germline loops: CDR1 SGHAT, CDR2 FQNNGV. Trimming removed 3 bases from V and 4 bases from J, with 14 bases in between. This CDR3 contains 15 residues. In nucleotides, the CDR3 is TGTGCCAGCAGCTTTCGCAGGGCTTATCCAGATACGCAGTATTTT. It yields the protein CASSFRRAYPDTQYF.

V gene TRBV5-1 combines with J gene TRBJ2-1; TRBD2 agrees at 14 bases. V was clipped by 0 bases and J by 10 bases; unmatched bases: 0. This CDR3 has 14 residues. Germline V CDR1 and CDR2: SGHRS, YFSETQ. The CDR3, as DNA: TGCGCCAGCAGCTTGGGGACTAGCGGGAGGGAGCAGTTCTTC. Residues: CASSLGTSGREQFF.

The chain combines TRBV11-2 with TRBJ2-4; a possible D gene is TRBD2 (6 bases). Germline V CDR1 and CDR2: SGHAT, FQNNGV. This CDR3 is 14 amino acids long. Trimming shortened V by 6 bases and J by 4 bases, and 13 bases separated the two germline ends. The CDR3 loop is CASSPAGPKNIQYF. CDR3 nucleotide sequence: TGTGCCAGCAGTCCCGCGGGACCGAAAAACATTCAGTACTTC.

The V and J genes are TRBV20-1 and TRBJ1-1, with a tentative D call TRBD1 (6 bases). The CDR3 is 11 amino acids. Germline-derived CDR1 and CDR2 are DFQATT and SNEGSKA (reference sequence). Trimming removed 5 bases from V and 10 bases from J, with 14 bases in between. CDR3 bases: TGCAGTGCTTTGTCAGGGGTACGAGCTTTCTTT. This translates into CSALSGVRAFF.

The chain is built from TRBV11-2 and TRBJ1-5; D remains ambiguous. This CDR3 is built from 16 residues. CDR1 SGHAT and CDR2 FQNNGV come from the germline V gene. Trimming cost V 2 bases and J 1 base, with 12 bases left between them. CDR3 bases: TGTGCCAGCAGCTTACATTCAGGAGGAAGCAATCAGCCCCAGCATTTT. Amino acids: CASSLHSGGSNQPQHF. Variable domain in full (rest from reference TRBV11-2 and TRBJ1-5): EAGVAQSPRYKIIEKRQSVAFWCNPISGHATLYWYQQILGQGPKLLIQFQNNGVVDDSQLPKDRFSAERLKGVDSTLKIQPAKLEDSAVYLCASSLHSGGSNQPQHFGDGTRLSIL.

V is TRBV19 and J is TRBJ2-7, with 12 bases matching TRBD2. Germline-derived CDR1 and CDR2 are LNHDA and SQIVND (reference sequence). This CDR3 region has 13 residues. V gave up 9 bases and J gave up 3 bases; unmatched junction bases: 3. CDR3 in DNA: TGTGCCAGCACGACTAGCGGGAGCTACGAGCAGTACTTC. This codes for CASTTSGSYEQYF. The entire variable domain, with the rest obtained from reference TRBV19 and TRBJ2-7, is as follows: DGGITQSPKYLFRKEGQNVTLSCEQNLNHDAMYWYRQDPGQGLRLIYYSQIVNDFQKGDIAEGYSVSREKKESFPLTVTSAQKNPTAFYLCASTTSGSYEQYFGPGTRLTVT.

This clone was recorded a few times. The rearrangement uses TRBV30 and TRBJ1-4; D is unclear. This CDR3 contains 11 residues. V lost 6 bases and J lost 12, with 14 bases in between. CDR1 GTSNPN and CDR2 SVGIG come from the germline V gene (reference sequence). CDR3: CACMIRRELFF. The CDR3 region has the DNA TGTGCCTGCATGATCAGGAGAGAACTGTTTTTT.

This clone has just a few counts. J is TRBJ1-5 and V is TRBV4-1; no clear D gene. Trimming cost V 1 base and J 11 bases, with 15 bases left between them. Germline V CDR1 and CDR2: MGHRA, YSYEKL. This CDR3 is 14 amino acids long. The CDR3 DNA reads TGCGCCAGCAGCCAAGGGCCGGGGTCAGCGGCCCAGCATTTT. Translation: CASSQGPGSAAQHF.

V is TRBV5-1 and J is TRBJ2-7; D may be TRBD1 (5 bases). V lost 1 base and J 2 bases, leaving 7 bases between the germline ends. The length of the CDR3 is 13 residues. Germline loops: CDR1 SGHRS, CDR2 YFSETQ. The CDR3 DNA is TGCGCCAGCAGCTTGACAGGCCCCTACGAGCAGTACTTC. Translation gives CASSLTGPYEQYF.

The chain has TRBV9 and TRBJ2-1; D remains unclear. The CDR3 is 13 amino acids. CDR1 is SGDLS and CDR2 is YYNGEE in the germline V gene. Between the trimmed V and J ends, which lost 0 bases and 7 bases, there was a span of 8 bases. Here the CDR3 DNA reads TGTGCCAGCAGCGTAGCGACTCTAAATGAGCAGTTCTTC. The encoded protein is CASSVATLNEQFF.

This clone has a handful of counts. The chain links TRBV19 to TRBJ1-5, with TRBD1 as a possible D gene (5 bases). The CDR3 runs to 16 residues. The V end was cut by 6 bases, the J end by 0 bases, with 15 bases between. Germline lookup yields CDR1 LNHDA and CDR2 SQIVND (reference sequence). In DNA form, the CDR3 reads TGTGCCAGTAGCCCCTGGGGCGGAAATAGCAATCAGCCCCAGCATTTT. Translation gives CASSPWGGNSNQPQHF.

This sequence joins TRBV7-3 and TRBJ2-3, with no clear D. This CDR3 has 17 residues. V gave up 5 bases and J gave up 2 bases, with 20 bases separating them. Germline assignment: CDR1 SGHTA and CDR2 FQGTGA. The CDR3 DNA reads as TGTGCCAGCAGCCCCTTTGCTGGTCATCAGACCACAGATACGCAGTATTTT. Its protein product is CASSPFAGHQTTDTQYF.

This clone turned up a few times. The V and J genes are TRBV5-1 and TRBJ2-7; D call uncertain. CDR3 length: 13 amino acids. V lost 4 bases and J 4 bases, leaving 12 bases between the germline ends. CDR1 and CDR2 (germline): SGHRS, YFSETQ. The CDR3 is CASSPGSQYEQYF. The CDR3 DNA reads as TGCGCCAGCAGCCCCGGTTCACAATACGAGCAGTACTTC.

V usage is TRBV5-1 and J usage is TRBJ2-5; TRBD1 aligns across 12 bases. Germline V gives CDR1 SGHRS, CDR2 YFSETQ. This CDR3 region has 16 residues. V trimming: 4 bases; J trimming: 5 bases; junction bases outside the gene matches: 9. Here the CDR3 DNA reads TGCGCCAGCAGCGGAGGGGGGACAGGGGGCCTGGAGACCCAGTACTTC. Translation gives CASSGGGTGGLETQYF.

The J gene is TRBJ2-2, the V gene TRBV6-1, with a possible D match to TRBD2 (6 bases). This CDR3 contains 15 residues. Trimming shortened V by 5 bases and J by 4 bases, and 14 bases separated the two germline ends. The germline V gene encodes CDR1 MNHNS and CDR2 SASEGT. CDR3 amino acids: CASSPRPRGTGELFF. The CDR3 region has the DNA TGTGCCAGCAGTCCCAGGCCGCGGGGCACCGGGGAGCTGTTTTTT.